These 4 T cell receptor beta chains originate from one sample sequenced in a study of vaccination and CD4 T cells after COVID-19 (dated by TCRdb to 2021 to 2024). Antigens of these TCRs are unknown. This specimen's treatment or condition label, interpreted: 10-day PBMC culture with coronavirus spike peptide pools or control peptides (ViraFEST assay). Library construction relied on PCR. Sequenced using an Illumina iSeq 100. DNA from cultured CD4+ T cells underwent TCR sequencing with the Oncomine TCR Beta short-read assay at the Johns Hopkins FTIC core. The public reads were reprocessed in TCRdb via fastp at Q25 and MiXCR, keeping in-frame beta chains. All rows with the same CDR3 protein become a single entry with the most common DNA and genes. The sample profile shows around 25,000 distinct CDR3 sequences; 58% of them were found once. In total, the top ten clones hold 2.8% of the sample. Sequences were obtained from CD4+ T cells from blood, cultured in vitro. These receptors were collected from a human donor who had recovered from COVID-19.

The CDR3 DNA reads as TGTGCCAGCAGTGACCAGGGAGTCCCTCTCAATCAGCCCCAGCATTTT. Residues: CASSDQGVPLNQPQHF. The chain links TRBV6-1 to TRBJ1-5, with D perhaps TRBD1 (5 bases). This CDR3 has 16 residues. From germline, CDR1 is MNHNS and CDR2 SASEGT. V was shortened by 3 bases and J by 3 bases, with 15 bases between the two germline ends.

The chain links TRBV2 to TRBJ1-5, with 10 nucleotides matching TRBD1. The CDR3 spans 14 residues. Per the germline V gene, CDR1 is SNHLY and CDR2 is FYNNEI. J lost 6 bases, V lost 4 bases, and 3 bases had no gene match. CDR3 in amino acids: CASSGQGASQPQHF. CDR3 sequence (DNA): TGTGCCAGCAGTGGACAGGGGGCGAGTCAGCCCCAGCATTTT. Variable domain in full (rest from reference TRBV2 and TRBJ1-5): EPEVTQTPSHQVTQMGQEVILRCVPISNHLYFYWYRQILGQKVEFLVSFYNNEISEKSEIFDDQFSVERPDGSNFTLKIRSTKLEDSAMYFCASSGQGASQPQHFGDGTRLSIL.

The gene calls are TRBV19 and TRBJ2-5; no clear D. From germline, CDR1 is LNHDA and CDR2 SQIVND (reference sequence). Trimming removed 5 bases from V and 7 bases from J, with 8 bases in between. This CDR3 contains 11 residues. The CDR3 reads CASSAPGTQYF. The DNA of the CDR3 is TGTGCCAGTAGTGCACCGGGGACCCAGTACTTC.

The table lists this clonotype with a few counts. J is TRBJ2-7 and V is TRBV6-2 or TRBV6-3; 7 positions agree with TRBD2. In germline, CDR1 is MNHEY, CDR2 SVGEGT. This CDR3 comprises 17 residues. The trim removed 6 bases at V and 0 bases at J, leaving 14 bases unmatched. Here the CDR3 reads CASRRLATNRSSYEQYF. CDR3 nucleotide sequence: TGTGCCAGCAGGCGACTAGCAACCAACCGCTCCTCCTACGAGCAGTACTTC.